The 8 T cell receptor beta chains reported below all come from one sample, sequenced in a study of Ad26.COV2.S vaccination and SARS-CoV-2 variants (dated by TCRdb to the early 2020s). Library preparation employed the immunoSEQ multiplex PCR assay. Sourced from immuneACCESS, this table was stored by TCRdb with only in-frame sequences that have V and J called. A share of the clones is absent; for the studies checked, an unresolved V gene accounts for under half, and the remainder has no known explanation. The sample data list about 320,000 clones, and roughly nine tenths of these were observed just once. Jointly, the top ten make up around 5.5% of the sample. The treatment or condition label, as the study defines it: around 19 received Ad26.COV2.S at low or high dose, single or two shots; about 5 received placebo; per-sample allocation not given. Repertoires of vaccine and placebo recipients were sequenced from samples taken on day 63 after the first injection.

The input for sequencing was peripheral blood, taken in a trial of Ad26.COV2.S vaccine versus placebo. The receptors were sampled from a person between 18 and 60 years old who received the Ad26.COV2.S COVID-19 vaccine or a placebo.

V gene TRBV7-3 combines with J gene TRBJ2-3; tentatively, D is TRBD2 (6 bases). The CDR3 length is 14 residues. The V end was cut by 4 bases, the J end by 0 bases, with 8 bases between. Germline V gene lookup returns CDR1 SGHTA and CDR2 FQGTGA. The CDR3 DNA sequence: TGTGCCAGCAGCTCCCTAGCGAGCACAGATACGCAGTATTTT. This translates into CASSSLASTDTQYF.

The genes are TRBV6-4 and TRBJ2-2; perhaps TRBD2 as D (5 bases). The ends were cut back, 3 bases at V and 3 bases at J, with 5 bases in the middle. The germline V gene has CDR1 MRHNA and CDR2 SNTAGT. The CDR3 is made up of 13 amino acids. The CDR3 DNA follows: TGTGCCAGCAGTGAGCGGGACACCGGGGAGCTGTTTTTT. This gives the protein CASSERDTGELFF.

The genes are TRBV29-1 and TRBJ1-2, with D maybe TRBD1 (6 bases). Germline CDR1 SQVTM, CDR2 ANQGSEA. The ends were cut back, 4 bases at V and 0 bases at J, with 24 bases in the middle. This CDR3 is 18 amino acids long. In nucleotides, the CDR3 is TGCAGCGTTGGTCATAATCACAGGGACCCGATTCCTAACTATGGCTACACCTTC. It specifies CSVGHNHRDPIPNYGYTF. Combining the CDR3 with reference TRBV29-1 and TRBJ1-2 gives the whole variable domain SAVISQKPSRDICQRGTSLTIQCQVDSQVTMMFWYRQQPGQSLTLIATANQGSEATYESGFVIDKFPISRPNLTFSTLTVSNMSPEDSSIYLCSVGHNHRDPIPNYGYTFGSGTRLTVV.

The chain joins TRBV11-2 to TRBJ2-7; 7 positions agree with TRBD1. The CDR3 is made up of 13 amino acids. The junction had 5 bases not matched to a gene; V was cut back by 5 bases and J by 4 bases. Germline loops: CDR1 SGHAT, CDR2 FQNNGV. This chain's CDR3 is CASSTGTEYEQYV. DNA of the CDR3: TGTGCCAGCAGCACAGGGACAGAGTACGAGCAGTACGTC.

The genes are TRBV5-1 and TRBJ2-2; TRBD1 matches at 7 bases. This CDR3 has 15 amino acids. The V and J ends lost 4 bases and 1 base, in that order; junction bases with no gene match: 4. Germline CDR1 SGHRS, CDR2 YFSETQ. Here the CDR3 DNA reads TGCGCCAGCAGCCTCCGACAGGGGAACACCGGGGAGCTGTTTTTT. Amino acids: CASSLRQGNTGELFF.

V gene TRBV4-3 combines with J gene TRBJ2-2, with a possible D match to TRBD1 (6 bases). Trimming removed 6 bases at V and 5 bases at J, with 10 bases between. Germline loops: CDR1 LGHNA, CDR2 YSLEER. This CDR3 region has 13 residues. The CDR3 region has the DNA TGCGCCAGCAGTCCTAGGGGGACCGGGGAGCTGTTTTTT. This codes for CASSPRGTGELFF.

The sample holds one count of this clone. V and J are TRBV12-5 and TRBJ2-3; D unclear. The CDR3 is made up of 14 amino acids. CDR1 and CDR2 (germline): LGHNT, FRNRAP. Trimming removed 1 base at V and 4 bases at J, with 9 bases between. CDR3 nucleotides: TGTGCTAGTGGTTTGGAGGTGGGCGCAGATACGCAGTATTTT. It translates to CASGLEVGADTQYF.

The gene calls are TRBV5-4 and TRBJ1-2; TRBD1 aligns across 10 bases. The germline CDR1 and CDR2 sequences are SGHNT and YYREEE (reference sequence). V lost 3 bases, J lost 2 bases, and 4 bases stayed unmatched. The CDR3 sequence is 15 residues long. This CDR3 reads CASSSAGQGNYGYTF. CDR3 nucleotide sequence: TGTGCCAGCAGCTCCGCGGGACAGGGGAACTATGGCTACACCTTC.